The clone carrying this T cell receptor beta chain was seen repeatedly, ten times or more. Its specificity is unknown. TCRdb ran MiXCR on the RT-PCR reads and lists one entry per CDR3 protein. The data hold hundreds of thousands of distinct CDR3 sequences, with approximately 15% observed a single time. Losses at the gene ends were 6 bases for V and 3 bases for J; bases not matched to a gene: 2. Per germline, CDR1 SNHLY and CDR2 FYNNEI. This CDR3 contains 13 residues. These data are taken from a study of response to subunit inactivated influenza vaccine. Findings of the study overall: It was the authors' suggestion that each seasonal influenza vaccination recruits few new T cells.

The TCR was taken from a man between 45 and 60 years old who received an inactivated influenza vaccine. Specimen: PBMCs from blood, collected 14 days before vaccination. The chain has TRBV2 and TRBJ2-4, with 7 positions matching TRBD1. The CDR3 DNA follows: TGTGCCAGCAGCCGGGACAGCAAAAACATTCAGTACTTC. It specifies CASSRDSKNIQYF.